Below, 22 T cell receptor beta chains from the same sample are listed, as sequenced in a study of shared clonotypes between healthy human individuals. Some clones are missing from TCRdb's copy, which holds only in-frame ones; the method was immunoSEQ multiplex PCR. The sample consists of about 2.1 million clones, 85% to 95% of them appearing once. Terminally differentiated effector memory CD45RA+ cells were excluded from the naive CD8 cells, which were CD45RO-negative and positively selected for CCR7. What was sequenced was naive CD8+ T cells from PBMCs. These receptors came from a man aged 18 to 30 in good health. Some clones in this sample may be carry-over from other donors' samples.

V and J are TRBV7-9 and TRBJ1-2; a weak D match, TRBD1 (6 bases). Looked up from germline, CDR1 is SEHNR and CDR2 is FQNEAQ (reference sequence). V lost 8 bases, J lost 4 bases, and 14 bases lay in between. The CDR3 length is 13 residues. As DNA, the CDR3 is TGTGCCAGCGCCTCGGGGGGCGGCTATGGCTACACCTTC. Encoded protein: CASASGGGYGYTF.

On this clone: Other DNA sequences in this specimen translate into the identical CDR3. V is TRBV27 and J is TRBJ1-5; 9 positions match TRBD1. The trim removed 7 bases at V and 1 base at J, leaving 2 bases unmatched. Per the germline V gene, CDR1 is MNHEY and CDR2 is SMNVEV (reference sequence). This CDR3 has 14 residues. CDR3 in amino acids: CASKTGGSNQPQHF. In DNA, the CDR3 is TGTGCCAGCAAAACAGGGGGCAGCAATCAGCCCCAGCATTTT.

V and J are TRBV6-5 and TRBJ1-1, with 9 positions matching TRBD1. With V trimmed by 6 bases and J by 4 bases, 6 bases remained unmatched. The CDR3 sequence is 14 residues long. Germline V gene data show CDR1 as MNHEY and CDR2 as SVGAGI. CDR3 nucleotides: TGTGCCAGCAGCCAAACAGGGGGCTCCACTGAAGCTTTCTTT. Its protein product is CASSQTGGSTEAFF.

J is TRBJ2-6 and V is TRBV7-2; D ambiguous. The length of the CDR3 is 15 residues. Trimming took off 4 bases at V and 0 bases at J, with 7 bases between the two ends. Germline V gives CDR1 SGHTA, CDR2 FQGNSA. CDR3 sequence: CASSSWGSGANVLTF. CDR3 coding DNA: TGTGCCAGCAGCTCCTGGGGCTCTGGGGCCAACGTCCTGACTTTC.

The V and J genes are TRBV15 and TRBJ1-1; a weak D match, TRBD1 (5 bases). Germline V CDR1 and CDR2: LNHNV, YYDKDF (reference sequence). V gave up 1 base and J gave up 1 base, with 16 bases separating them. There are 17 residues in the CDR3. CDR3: CATSRGFSRQKNTEAFF. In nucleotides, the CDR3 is TGTGCCACCAGCAGAGGTTTCTCCAGACAGAAGAACACTGAAGCTTTCTTT.

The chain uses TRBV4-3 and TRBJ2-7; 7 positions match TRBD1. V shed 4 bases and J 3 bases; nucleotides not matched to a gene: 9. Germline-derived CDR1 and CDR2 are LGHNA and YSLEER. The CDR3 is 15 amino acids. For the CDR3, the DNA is TGCGCCAGCAGCCTTATGACAGGGCGATTCTACGAGCAGTACTTC. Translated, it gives CASSLMTGRFYEQYF.

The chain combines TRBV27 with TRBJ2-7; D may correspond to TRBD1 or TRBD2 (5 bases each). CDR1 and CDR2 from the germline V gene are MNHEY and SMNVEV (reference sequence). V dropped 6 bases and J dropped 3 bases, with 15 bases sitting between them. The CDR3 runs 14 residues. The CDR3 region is CASRPGRTFYEQYF. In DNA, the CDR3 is TGTGCCAGCAGACCGGGACGGACGTTCTACGAGCAGTACTTC.

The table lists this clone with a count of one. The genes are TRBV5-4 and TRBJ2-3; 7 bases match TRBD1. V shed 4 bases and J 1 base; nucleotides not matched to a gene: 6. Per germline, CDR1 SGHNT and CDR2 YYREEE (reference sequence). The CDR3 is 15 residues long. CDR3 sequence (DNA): TGTGCCAGCAGCCAGGACAGGCCACGCACAGATACGCAGTATTTT. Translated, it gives CASSQDRPRTDTQYF.

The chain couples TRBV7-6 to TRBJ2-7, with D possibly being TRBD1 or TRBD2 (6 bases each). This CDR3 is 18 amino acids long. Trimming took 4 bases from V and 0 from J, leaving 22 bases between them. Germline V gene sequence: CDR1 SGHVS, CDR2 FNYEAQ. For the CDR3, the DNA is TGTGCCAGCAGCTCCCGACCTGGGGGCAGGCGGGGCTCCTACGAGCAGTACTTC. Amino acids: CASSSRPGGRRGSYEQYF.

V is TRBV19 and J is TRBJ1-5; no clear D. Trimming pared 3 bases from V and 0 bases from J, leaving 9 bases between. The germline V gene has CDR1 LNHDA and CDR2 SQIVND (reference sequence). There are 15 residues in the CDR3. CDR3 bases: TGTGCCAGTAGTATCCAAGGGCATAGCAATCAGCCCCAGCATTTT. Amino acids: CASSIQGHSNQPQHF.

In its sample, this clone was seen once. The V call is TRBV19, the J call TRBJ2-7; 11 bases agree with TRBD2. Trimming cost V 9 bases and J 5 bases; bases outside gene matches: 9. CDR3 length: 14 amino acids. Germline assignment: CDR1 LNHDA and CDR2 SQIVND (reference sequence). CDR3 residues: CASALSGRGNEQYF. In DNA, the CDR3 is TGTGCCAGCGCCCTTAGCGGGAGGGGGAACGAGCAGTACTTC.

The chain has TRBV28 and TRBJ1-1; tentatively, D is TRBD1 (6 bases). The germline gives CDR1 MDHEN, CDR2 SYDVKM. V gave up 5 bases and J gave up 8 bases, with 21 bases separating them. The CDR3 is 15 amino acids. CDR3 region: CASSPGWGRGAEAFF. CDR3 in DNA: TGTGCCAGCAGTCCTGGTTGGGGGAGGGGGGCCGAAGCTTTCTTT. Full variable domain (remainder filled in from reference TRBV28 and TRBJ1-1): DVKVTQSSRYLVKRTGEKVFLECVQDMDHENMFWYRQDPGLGLRLIYFSYDVKMKEKGDIPEGYSVSREKKERFSLILESASTNQTSMYLCASSPGWGRGAEAFFGQGTRLTVV.

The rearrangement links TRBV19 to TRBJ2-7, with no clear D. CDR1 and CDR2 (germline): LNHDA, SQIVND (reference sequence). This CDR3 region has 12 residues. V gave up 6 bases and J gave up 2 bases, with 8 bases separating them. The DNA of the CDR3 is TGTGCCAGTAGGGCCAGCCCCTACGAGCAGTACTTC. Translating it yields CASRASPYEQYF.

CDR3 sequence (DNA): TGTGCCAGCAGCCCTGGTCTATGGCGGGAGGGGTCTTTCGGGGAGCTGTTTTTT. It specifies CASSPGLWREGSFGELFF. The chain carries TRBV5-6 and TRBJ2-2, with 9 bases identical to TRBD2. V dropped 4 bases and J dropped 7; count of bases not matched to a gene: 17. The germline V gene has CDR1 SGHDT and CDR2 YYEEEE. This CDR3 spans 18 amino acids.

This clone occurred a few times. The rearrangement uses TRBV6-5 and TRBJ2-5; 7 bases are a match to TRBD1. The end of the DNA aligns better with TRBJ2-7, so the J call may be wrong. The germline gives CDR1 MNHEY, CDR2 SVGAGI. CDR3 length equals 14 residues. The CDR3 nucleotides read TGTGCCAGCAGTCTGGGACAGACCAGCTACGAGCAGTACTTC. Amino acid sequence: CASSLGQTSYEQYF.

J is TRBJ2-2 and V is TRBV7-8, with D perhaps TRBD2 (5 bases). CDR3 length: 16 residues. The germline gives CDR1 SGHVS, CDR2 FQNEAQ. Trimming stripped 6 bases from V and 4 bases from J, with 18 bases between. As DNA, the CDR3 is TGTGCCAGCAGTCAAAGGATCGGAGGTGGCACCGGGGAGCTGTTTTTT. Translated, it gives CASSQRIGGGTGELFF.

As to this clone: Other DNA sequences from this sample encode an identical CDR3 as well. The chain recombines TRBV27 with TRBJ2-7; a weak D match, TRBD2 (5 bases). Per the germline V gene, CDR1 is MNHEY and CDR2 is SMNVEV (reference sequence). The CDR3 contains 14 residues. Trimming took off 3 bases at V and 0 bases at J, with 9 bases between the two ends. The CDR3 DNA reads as TGTGCCAGCAGTTTGTGGGAGAACTCCTACGAGCAGTACTTC. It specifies CASSLWENSYEQYF.

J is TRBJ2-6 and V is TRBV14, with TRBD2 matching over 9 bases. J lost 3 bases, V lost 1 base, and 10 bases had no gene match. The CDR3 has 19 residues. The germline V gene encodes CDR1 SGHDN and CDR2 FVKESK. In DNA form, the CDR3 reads TGTGCCAGCAGCCAAGTTGCGGGAGGGTCGGGTATTGGGGCCAACGTCCTGACTTTC. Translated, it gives CASSQVAGGSGIGANVLTF.

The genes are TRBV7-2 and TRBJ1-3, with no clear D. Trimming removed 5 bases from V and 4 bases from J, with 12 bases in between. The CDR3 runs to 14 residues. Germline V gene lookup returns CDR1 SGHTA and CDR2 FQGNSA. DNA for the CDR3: TGTGCCAGCAGCCAATACCCAGGCGGAAACACCATATATTTT. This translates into CASSQYPGGNTIYF. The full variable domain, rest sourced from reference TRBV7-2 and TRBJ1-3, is GAGVSQSPSNKVTEKGKDVELRCDPISGHTALYWYRQSLGQGLEFLIYFQGNSAPDKSGLPSDRFSAERTGGSVSTLTIQRTQQEDSAVYLCASSQYPGGNTIYFGEGSWLTVV.

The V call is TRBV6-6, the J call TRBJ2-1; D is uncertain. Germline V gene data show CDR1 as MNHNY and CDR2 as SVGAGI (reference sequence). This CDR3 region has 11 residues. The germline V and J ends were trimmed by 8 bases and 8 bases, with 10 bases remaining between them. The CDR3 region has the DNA TGTGCCAGCGGTCTCTCGGATGAGCAGTTCTTC. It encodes CASGLSDEQFF.

The CDR3 nucleotides read TGTGCCAGCAGTTTATCGGCTTGGATTAGCCCCTACGAGCAGTACTTC. It is translated as CASSLSAWISPYEQYF. V usage is TRBV27 and J usage is TRBJ2-7, with unresolved D. Germline loops: CDR1 MNHEY, CDR2 SMNVEV (reference sequence). V was pared by 0 bases and J by 2 bases, with 14 bases between. CDR3 length: 16 residues.

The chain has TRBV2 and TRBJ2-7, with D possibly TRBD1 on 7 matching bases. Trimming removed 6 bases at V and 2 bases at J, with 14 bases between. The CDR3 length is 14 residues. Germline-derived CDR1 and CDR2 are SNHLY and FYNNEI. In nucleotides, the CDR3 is TGTGCCAGCAGGGGAGGACAGGCTACCTACGAGCAGTACTTC. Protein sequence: CASRGGQATYEQYF.